This T cell receptor (beta chain) was found in a study of T cell responses to AZD1222 COVID-19 vaccine. Regarding the study as a whole: The donors showed a predominance of white British ancestry and of females, with possible underestimation of clonal diversity.

A remark on this clone: Its specificity is unknown.

Profiled with immunoSEQ multiplex PCR; TCRdb holds only in-frame clones, not every one. The table shows more than 95,000 clones, with 75% to 90% occurring only once. Trimming took 3 bases from V and 8 from J, leaving 13 bases between them. The CDR3 has 13 amino acids. Looked up from germline, CDR1 is LNHDA and CDR2 is SQIVND (reference sequence). Sequenced here: peripheral blood, sampled on day 0 of AZD1222 vaccination. The TCR comes from an adult in good health. V usage is TRBV19 and J usage is TRBJ1-2; no definite D call. CDR3 residues: CASSMRSSGGYTF. The CDR3 region has the DNA TGTGCCAGTAGTATGCGATCCTCGGGGGGCTACACCTTC.